The 26 T cell receptor beta chains given below trace back to one sample, sequenced in a study of naive and memory T cell subsets. An equimolar mix of two oligonucleotides served as the beta constant-region primer for TRBC1 and TRBC2. Nested alpha and beta constant-region primers with the SP2 primer drove four PCR rounds on ligated cDNA. Via MiXCR, TCRdb re-called the UMI-ligation and nested PCR reads, giving one row per CDR3 protein. This sample has 20,000 to 25,000 distinct CDR3 sequences, with roughly 9.1% found just once. Sample: central memory CD8+ T cells from blood. These receptors were taken from a human donor in good health.

The chain couples TRBV21-1 to TRBJ2-4; the table's D call TRBD1 went unverified against the DNA. TRBV21-1 is a pseudogene locus. The length of the CDR3 is 15 residues. In DNA form, the CDR3 reads TGTGCCAGCAGCAAAGCGAGGGCGGGCAAAAACATTCAGTACTTC. This translates into CASSKARAGKNIQYF.

This clonotype was observed a few times. The chain uses TRBV6-4 and TRBJ2-2, with a weak D call TRBD1 (6 bases). Trimming left V 6 bases short and J 6 bases short, with 17 bases between. The CDR3 has 15 residues. Germline V lookup: CDR1 MRHNA, CDR2 SNTAGT. CDR3 sequence reads: CASSKSGASAGELFF. The CDR3 DNA is TGTGCCAGCAGCAAATCAGGGGCGTCGGCCGGGGAGCTGTTTTTT.

This clonotype was seen ten or more times. The chain recombines TRBV27 with TRBJ2-5; D might be TRBD1 (8 bases). Germline V gene lookup returns CDR1 MNHEY and CDR2 SMNVEV (reference sequence). The CDR3 loop spans 18 amino acids. V lost 8 bases and J 5 bases, leaving 30 bases between the germline ends. CDR3 DNA: TGTGCCAGCTCCACCGGACAGGGACGGGGGGTTTTGTGGGAGACCCAGTACTTC. This codes for CASSTGQGRGVLWETQYF.

This clonotype was recorded a few times. This sequence joins TRBV7-2 and TRBJ2-7, with D unresolved. There are 14 residues in the CDR3. Trimming shortened V by 5 bases and J by 2 bases, and 13 bases separated the two germline ends. CDR1 is SGHTA, CDR2 FQGNSA, per germline. The CDR3 region has the DNA TGTGCCAGCAGCCCCCCCGTCCGGACCTACGAGCAGTACTTC. Encoded protein: CASSPPVRTYEQYF.

The chain joins TRBV13 to TRBJ2-7; possibly TRBD1 for D (5 bases). This CDR3 contains 14 residues. Germline lookup yields CDR1 PRHDT and CDR2 FYEKMQ (reference sequence). Trimming stripped 2 bases from V and 0 bases from J, with 8 bases between. CDR3 sequence (DNA): TGTGCCAGCAGCTTACAGGACACCTCCTACGAGCAGTACTTC. It codes for CASSLQDTSYEQYF.

This clonotype was detected a few times. V gene TRBV27 combines with J gene TRBJ2-3, with 10 bases matching TRBD2. This CDR3 spans 17 amino acids. CDR1 and CDR2 from the germline V gene are MNHEY and SMNVEV (reference sequence). Trimming at V came to 4 bases and at J to 1 base, leaving 8 bases not matched to a gene. For the CDR3, the DNA is TGTGCCAGCAGTTCCTTTTTCGGGACTAGCGGCACAGATACGCAGTATTTT. Amino acid sequence: CASSSFFGTSGTDTQYF.

This clonotype rates as medium-sized (0.01 to 0.1%). V gene TRBV6-2 or TRBV6-3 combines with J gene TRBJ2-1, with 9 bases aligning to TRBD2. Germline trimming cut 2 bases from V and 8 bases from J; bases unmatched to any gene: 7. Per germline, CDR1 MNHEY and CDR2 SVGEGT. The CDR3 consists of 15 residues. For the CDR3, the DNA is TGTGCCAGCAGTTACGCGGGAGGGCCTGTGGATGAGCAGTTCTTC. This codes for CASSYAGGPVDEQFF.

This clonotype has at least ten counts. The CDR3 sequence: CAIKRDRNTDTQYF. The CDR3 DNA reads as TGTGCCATCAAGAGGGACAGGAACACAGATACGCAGTATTTT. V gene TRBV28 combines with J gene TRBJ2-3, with 8 bases identical to TRBD1. The CDR3 length is 14 residues. V lost 10 bases, J lost 2 bases, and 8 bases stayed unmatched. Germline-derived CDR1 and CDR2 are MDHEN and SYDVKM. Filled out from reference TRBV28 and TRBJ2-3, the complete variable domain reads DVKVTQSSRYLVKRTGEKVFLECVQDMDHENMFWYRQDPGLGLRLIYFSYDVKMKEKGDIPEGYSVSREKKERFSLILESASTNQTSMYLCAIKRDRNTDTQYFGPGTRLTVL.

The V gene is TRBV3-1, the J gene TRBJ2-1; 12 bases match TRBD2. Per the germline V gene, CDR1 is LGHDT and CDR2 is YNNKEL (reference sequence). The CDR3 runs 19 residues. Trimming cost V 2 bases and J 2 bases; bases outside gene matches: 10. For the CDR3, the DNA is TGTGCCAGCAGCCAACGACTAGCGGGAGTCGTTCGCCCCTACAATGAGCAGTTCTTC. It codes for CASSQRLAGVVRPYNEQFF.

This clonotype was recorded at least ten times. This sequence joins TRBV5-5 and TRBJ1-6; TRBD1 agrees at 8 bases. The J segment lost 4 bases and the V segment lost 4 bases, leaving 7 bases of the junction unmatched. CDR1 and CDR2 (germline): SGHKS, YYEKEE (reference sequence). The CDR3 runs to 16 residues. The CDR3 DNA reads as TGTGCCAGCAGCGAGGAACAGGGGGGTTATAATTCACCCCTCCACTTT. Translation gives CASSEEQGGYNSPLHF.

This clonotype was seen many times. V is TRBV30 and J is TRBJ2-1, with 8 bases fitting TRBD1. V trimming: 0 bases; J trimming: 5 bases; junction bases outside the gene matches: 3. The germline V gene has CDR1 GTSNPN and CDR2 SVGIG (reference sequence). The CDR3 length is 14 residues. This CDR3 reads CAWSVGQGHNEQFF. CDR3 DNA: TGTGCCTGGAGTGTTGGACAGGGTCACAATGAGCAGTTCTTC.

In its sample, this clonotype was seen many times. The rearrangement links TRBV28 to TRBJ2-1; 11 positions agree with TRBD2. The CDR3 length is 19 residues. After removal of 5 bases from V and 2 bases from J, the junction contained 14 bases not matched to a gene. CDR1 is MDHEN, CDR2 SYDVKM, per germline. The CDR3 sequence is CASSRWTSGPQLPYNEQFF. The DNA of the CDR3 is TGTGCCAGCAGTCGGTGGACTAGCGGGCCCCAGCTGCCCTACAATGAGCAGTTCTTC. Drawing the rest from reference TRBV28 and TRBJ2-1, the complete variable domain is DVKVTQSSRYLVKRTGEKVFLECVQDMDHENMFWYRQDPGLGLRLIYFSYDVKMKEKGDIPEGYSVSREKKERFSLILESASTNQTSMYLCASSRWTSGPQLPYNEQFFGPGTRLTVL.

This clonotype came up once. DNA of the CDR3: TGTGCCAGCAGTGGTGAGGGGGGGGCGGATGAGCAGTTCTTC. The encoded protein is CASSGEGGADEQFF. This rearrangement joins TRBV6-4 to TRBJ2-1; weak D call: TRBD2 (7 bases). Looked up from germline, CDR1 is MRHNA and CDR2 is SNTAGT. Trimming shortened V by 4 bases and J by 8 bases, and 15 bases separated the two germline ends. CDR3 length equals 14 residues.

The chain joins TRBV7-3 to TRBJ1-4, with D perhaps matching TRBD1 (5 bases). Germline V gene sequence: CDR1 SGHTA, CDR2 FQGTGA. The V end was cut by 1 base, the J end by 0 bases, with 12 bases between. The CDR3 has 17 amino acids. This CDR3 is CASSLNGGVATNEKLFF. In DNA form, the CDR3 reads TGTGCCAGCAGCTTAAACGGGGGGGTAGCAACTAATGAAAAACTGTTTTTT. Looking up the rest from reference TRBV7-3 and TRBJ1-4 gives the full variable domain: GAGVSQTPSNKVTEKGKYVELRCDPISGHTALYWYRQSLGQGPEFLIYFQGTGAADDSGLPNDRFFAVRPEGSVSTLKIQRTERGDSAVYLCASSLNGGVATNEKLFFGSGTQLSVL.

This clonotype was found many times. The chain joins TRBV20-1 to TRBJ1-5; D might be TRBD1 (5 bases). Germline assignment: CDR1 DFQATT and CDR2 SNEGSKA (reference sequence). The CDR3 has 15 amino acids. The germline V and J ends were trimmed by 3 bases and 6 bases, with 18 bases remaining between them. The CDR3 loop reads CSARGSGAEIQPQHF. The CDR3 DNA sequence: TGCAGTGCTAGGGGAAGCGGGGCGGAAATTCAGCCCCAGCATTTT.

By sample share, this clonotype is medium-sized (0.01 to 0.1%). The chain is built from TRBV6-5 and TRBJ2-2; D is undetermined. Deletions cut 0 bases from V and 2 bases from J, with 10 bases between. Germline V gives CDR1 MNHEY, CDR2 SVGAGI. The CDR3 consists of 16 residues. The CDR3 is CASSYSMSENTGELFF. As DNA, the CDR3 is TGTGCCAGCAGTTACTCGATGTCGGAAAACACCGGGGAGCTGTTTTTT.

Only a few counts were recorded for this clonotype. The chain combines TRBV29-1 with TRBJ2-2; tentatively, D is TRBD1 (6 bases). From germline, CDR1 is SQVTM and CDR2 ANQGSEA. This CDR3 comprises 13 residues. V dropped 2 bases and J dropped 3 bases, with 7 bases sitting between them. CDR3 in DNA: TGCAGCGTTGAAAACAGGGACACCGGGGAGCTGTTTTTT. Amino acid sequence: CSVENRDTGELFF.

The chain recombines TRBV18 with TRBJ2-7, with 8 bases that match TRBD1. This CDR3 has 16 residues. The germline V gene encodes CDR1 KGHSH and CDR2 LQKENI. The V segment lost 4 bases and the J segment 5 bases; nucleotides outside the gene matches: 13. CDR3 region: CASSHTFWTGSHEQYF. DNA for the CDR3: TGTGCCAGCTCACATACATTTTGGACAGGGTCCCACGAGCAGTACTTC.

V usage is TRBV28 and J usage is TRBJ2-7; D may be TRBD1 (7 bases). Germline CDR1 MDHEN, CDR2 SYDVKM. V gave up 7 bases and J gave up 3 bases, with 22 bases separating them. The CDR3 length is 16 residues. This chain's CDR3 is CASTRGQGVILYEQYF. The DNA for the CDR3 is TGTGCCAGCACCCGGGGGCAGGGGGTAATACTCTACGAGCAGTACTTC.

This clonotype was recorded at least ten times. The chain is built from TRBV10-2 and TRBJ2-1, with unresolved D. This CDR3 contains 12 residues. Germline V lookup: CDR1 WSHSY, CDR2 SAAADI. V was clipped by 6 bases and J by 10 bases, with 13 bases between them. The CDR3 nucleotides read TGCGCCAGCAGCCCCTTTGGCGCCGAGCAGTTCTTC. Amino acids: CASSPFGAEQFF.

This clonotype was seen ten or more times. The chain links TRBV14 to TRBJ2-1; possibly TRBD2 for D (5 bases). The V end was cut by 4 bases, the J end by 9 bases, with 10 bases between. CDR1 SGHDN and CDR2 FVKESK come from the germline V gene. There are 12 residues in the CDR3. The CDR3, as DNA: TGTGCCAGCAGCCCGGGGTACGGTGAGCAGTTCTTC. Its protein product is CASSPGYGEQFF. The complete variable domain, with remaining parts taken from reference TRBV14 and TRBJ2-1, reads EAGVTQFPSHSVIEKGQTVTLRCDPISGHDNLYWYRRVMGKEIKFLLHFVKESKQDESGMPNNRFLAERTGGTYSTLKVQPAELEDSGVYFCASSPGYGEQFFGPGTRLTVL.

Ten or more counts support this clonotype. The chain recombines TRBV9 with TRBJ2-7, with D perhaps assigned TRBD1 or TRBD2 (5 bases each). Germline V gene lookup returns CDR1 SGDLS and CDR2 YYNGEE. Trimming removed 4 bases at V and 7 bases at J, with 21 bases between. The CDR3 runs 15 residues. This CDR3 is CASSPEGIVPGEQYF. The CDR3 nucleotides are TGTGCCAGCAGCCCCGAGGGGATAGTCCCTGGGGAGCAGTACTTC. Looking up the rest from reference TRBV9 and TRBJ2-7 gives the full variable domain: DSGVTQTPKHLITATGQRVTLRCSPRSGDLSVYWYQQSLDQGLQFLIQYYNGEERAKGNILERFSAQQFPDLHSELNLSSLELGDSALYFCASSPEGIVPGEQYFGPGTRLTVT.

This clonotype occurred a few times. V is TRBV28 and J is TRBJ1-1; no firm D call. This CDR3 has 15 residues. Trimming stripped 3 bases from V and 3 bases from J, with 14 bases between. Germline V gives CDR1 MDHEN, CDR2 SYDVKM. The CDR3 reads CASSFFQTSDTEAFF. DNA for the CDR3: TGTGCCAGCAGTTTTTTCCAGACTTCGGACACTGAAGCTTTCTTT.

This clonotype is termed large (0.1 to 1%). The rearrangement uses TRBV6-1 and TRBJ2-1; no clear D gene. CDR1 is MNHNS, CDR2 SASEGT, per germline. The CDR3 covers 13 residues. The V gene lost 4 bases and the J gene lost 6 bases, with 10 bases spanning the gap. Here the CDR3 reads CASSATETNEQFF. The CDR3 DNA sequence: TGTGCCAGCAGTGCGACCGAAACCAATGAGCAGTTCTTC.

The table lists this clonotype with many counts. The V and J genes are TRBV6-1 and TRBJ2-2; D remains unclear. Trimming shortened V by 4 bases and J by 1 base, and 4 bases separated the two germline ends. This CDR3 has 13 amino acids. Germline V gene lookup returns CDR1 MNHNS and CDR2 SASEGT. The CDR3 nucleotides are TGTGCCAGCAGTGGTTTGAACACCGGGGAGCTGTTTTTT. This translates into CASSGLNTGELFF.

This clonotype occurred many times. V gene TRBV27 combines with J gene TRBJ2-1; no clear D. Trimming pared 3 bases from V and 5 bases from J, leaving 11 bases between. CDR3 length equals 14 residues. Germline V gene sequence: CDR1 MNHEY, CDR2 SMNVEV (reference sequence). CDR3 DNA: TGTGCCAGCAGTTTCCCCGGTGGCAACAATGAGCAGTTCTTC. As protein: CASSFPGGNNEQFF.